The 27 T cell receptor beta chains below were found in one sample sequenced in a study of T cells after yellow fever vaccination. Each CDR3 protein gets one entry after TCRdb re-called the 5' RACE reads with MiXCR. The repertoire holds a few hundred thousand distinct CDR3 sequences, with around 6.8% as singletons. This specimen was PBMCs, taken around 45 days after the first yellow fever vaccination. The receptors stem from a young man who received the YFV17D yellow fever vaccine.

This clonotype has a handful of counts. The gene calls are TRBV27 and TRBJ1-1; 7 positions match TRBD1. This CDR3 is 15 amino acids long. CDR1 and CDR2 from the germline V gene are MNHEY and SMNVEV (reference sequence). The ends lost 6 bases at V and 0 bases at J; junction bases unmatched: 7. CDR3 nucleotides: TGTGCCAGCAGCCCAAAAACAGGGGTGAACACTGAAGCTTTCTTT. Translated, it gives CASSPKTGVNTEAFF.

The table lists this clonotype with many counts. J is TRBJ1-4 and V is TRBV2, with D unresolved. The V end lost 8 bases, the J end lost 3 bases, and 7 bases lay between the germline ends. Germline CDR1 and CDR2: SNHLY and FYNNEI. The CDR3 is 12 amino acids. DNA of the CDR3: TGTGCCAGCGCTGGGGCTAATGAAAAACTGTTTTTT. Its protein is CASAGANEKLFF.

This clonotype has at least ten counts. The rearrangement uses TRBV11-2 and TRBJ2-1; TRBD2 might be the D (6 bases). Germline loops: CDR1 SGHAT, CDR2 FQNNGV. This CDR3 spans 16 amino acids. Deletions cut 5 bases from V and 0 bases from J, with 14 bases between. This chain's CDR3 is CASSGAAGSSYNEQFF. As DNA, the CDR3 is TGTGCCAGCAGCGGAGCGGCGGGATCCTCCTACAATGAGCAGTTCTTC.

The rearrangement uses TRBV7-3 and TRBJ2-4; TRBD1 aligns across 10 bases. The CDR3 sequence is 14 residues long. Germline V gives CDR1 SGHTA, CDR2 FQGTGA. After removal of 3 bases from V and 8 bases from J, the junction contained 4 bases not matched to a gene. The CDR3 here is CASSLTGGEDIQYF. The CDR3 DNA reads TGTGCCAGCAGCTTGACAGGGGGCGAGGACATTCAGTACTTC.

This clonotype was seen a handful of times. V usage is TRBV3-1 and J usage is TRBJ2-2; 9 bases agree with TRBD1. Germline V gives CDR1 LGHDT, CDR2 YNNKEL (reference sequence). The CDR3 totals 16 residues. Trimming removed 4 bases from V and 7 bases from J; junction bases left unmatched: 10. The CDR3 bases are TGTGCCAGCAGCCGCGGGACAGGGTATTACAACGGGGAGCTGTTTTTT. The encoded protein is CASSRGTGYYNGELFF.

A few counts support this clonotype. The V and J genes are TRBV7-9 and TRBJ2-5; D remains ambiguous. CDR3 length: 16 residues. The germline V gene encodes CDR1 SEHNR and CDR2 FQNEAQ (reference sequence). Trimming left V 2 bases short and J 1 base short, with 14 bases between. The CDR3 DNA sequence: TGTGCCAGCAGCTTACGAGGAACACAACTCCAAGAGACCCAGTACTTC. Translating it yields CASSLRGTQLQETQYF.

This clonotype turned up a few times. The chain has TRBV5-1 and TRBJ1-1, with D perhaps matching TRBD1 (6 bases). V lost 4 bases and J 4 bases, leaving 20 bases between the germline ends. The germline V gene has CDR1 SGHRS and CDR2 YFSETQ. The CDR3 sequence is 16 residues long. CDR3 in amino acids: CASSLPSGARGTEAFF. CDR3 coding DNA: TGCGCCAGCAGCCTACCCTCAGGGGCCCGGGGCACTGAAGCTTTCTTT.

The genes are TRBV4-1 and TRBJ2-3, with TRBD2 as a possible D gene (7 bases). The V gene's germline CDR1 is MGHRA and CDR2 YSYEKL. CDR3 length: 15 amino acids. V was cut by 0 bases and J by 2 bases, with 9 bases left in between. The CDR3 DNA reads as TGCGCCAGCAGCCAAGATGCGGGGGCCACAGATACGCAGTATTTT. As protein: CASSQDAGATDTQYF.

This clonotype was seen at least ten times. The V call is TRBV7-9, the J call TRBJ1-3; D remains ambiguous. The V end lost 5 bases, the J end lost 2 bases, and 13 bases lay between the germline ends. The CDR3 covers 15 residues. Germline lookup yields CDR1 SEHNR and CDR2 FQNEAQ (reference sequence). DNA for the CDR3: TGTGCCAGCAGCGTAGACCGAATGCCTGGAAACACCATATATTTT. This translates into CASSVDRMPGNTIYF.

In its sample, this clonotype was seen a few times. This chain connects TRBV3-1 to TRBJ1-1, with 11 bases matching TRBD1. CDR1 and CDR2 (germline): LGHDT, YNNKEL (reference sequence). CDR3 length equals 15 residues. V dropped 4 bases and J dropped 4; count of bases not matched to a gene: 5. In nucleotides, the CDR3 is TGTGCCAGCAGCCCTCGGACAGGGGGCTTCACTGAAGCTTTCTTT. This encodes CASSPRTGGFTEAFF.

The rearrangement joins TRBV29-1 to TRBJ1-5; 9 nucleotides align to TRBD1. With 4 bases clipped from V and 1 base from J, the junction kept 2 bases outside the gene matches. The CDR3 is made up of 14 amino acids. Germline assignment: CDR1 SQVTM and CDR2 ANQGSEA. DNA of the CDR3: TGCAGCGTTGTACAGGGGGCGAGCAATCAGCCCCAGCATTTT. This encodes CSVVQGASNQPQHF.

The V call is TRBV9, the J call TRBJ1-5; tentative D call: TRBD1 (5 bases). This CDR3 spans 14 amino acids. V was shortened by 5 bases and J by 7 bases, with 16 bases between the two germline ends. The germline V gene has CDR1 SGDLS and CDR2 YYNGEE. In nucleotides, the CDR3 is TGTGCCAGCAGTCGATCAGGGAAGGAACAGCCCCAGCATTTT. Translation: CASSRSGKEQPQHF. Variable domain in full (rest from reference TRBV9 and TRBJ1-5): DSGVTQTPKHLITATGQRVTLRCSPRSGDLSVYWYQQSLDQGLQFLIQYYNGEERAKGNILERFSAQQFPDLHSELNLSSLELGDSALYFCASSRSGKEQPQHFGDGTRLSIL.

V usage is TRBV20-1 and J usage is TRBJ1-2; D uncertain. The V gene lost 3 bases and the J gene lost 2 bases, with 13 bases spanning the gap. The CDR3 contains 14 residues. Germline V gene lookup returns CDR1 DFQATT and CDR2 SNEGSKA (reference sequence). The DNA for the CDR3 is TGCAGTGCTAGCTTGACATTCGTCAACTATGGCTACACCTTC. Translation: CSASLTFVNYGYTF.

This clonotype was seen a few times. The chain is built from TRBV6-2 or TRBV6-3 and TRBJ2-7; 9 bases line up with TRBD1. V lost 6 bases, J lost 0 bases, and 6 bases stayed unmatched. The CDR3 totals 15 residues. From germline, CDR1 is MNHEY and CDR2 SVGEGT. In nucleotides, the CDR3 is TGTGCCAGCAGGCTAACAGGGGGCAACTCCTACGAGCAGTACTTC. Protein product: CASRLTGGNSYEQYF.

This clonotype was counted ten times or more. The chain links TRBV7-9 to TRBJ1-1; D not resolved. V lost 1 base and J 0 bases, leaving 12 bases between the germline ends. From germline, CDR1 is SEHNR and CDR2 FQNEAQ (reference sequence). The length of the CDR3 is 16 residues. CDR3 in amino acids: CASSLGDPVMNTEAFF. CDR3 DNA sequence: TGTGCCAGCAGCTTAGGTGATCCAGTTATGAACACTGAAGCTTTCTTT.

V usage is TRBV4-3 and J usage is TRBJ1-6; no definite D call. This CDR3 spans 17 amino acids. Trimming shortened V by 0 bases and J by 4 bases, and 13 bases separated the two germline ends. Looked up from germline, CDR1 is LGHNA and CDR2 is YSLEER. CDR3 DNA sequence: TGCGCCAGCAGCCAAGATCTCCCAGGAGGGTATAATTCACCCCTCCACTTT. Translated: CASSQDLPGGYNSPLHF.

The gene calls are TRBV2 and TRBJ2-2; 13 nucleotides match TRBD2. CDR1 and CDR2 (germline): SNHLY, FYNNEI. V gave up 2 bases and J gave up 3 bases; unmatched junction bases: 9. The CDR3 spans 19 residues. The CDR3 DNA reads TGTGCCAGCAGTGAATCGGGACTAGCGGGGACCGTTTACACCGGGGAGCTGTTTTTT. It yields the protein CASSESGLAGTVYTGELFF.

This clonotype was seen more than once but under ten times. This rearrangement joins TRBV4-2 to TRBJ2-5; D remains unclear. The CDR3 consists of 16 residues. V was trimmed by 0 bases and J by 2 bases, leaving 13 bases between them. Germline V gene lookup returns CDR1 LGHNA and CDR2 YNFKEQ. The CDR3 loop is CASSQEKWASQETQYF. As DNA, the CDR3 is TGTGCCAGCAGCCAAGAAAAGTGGGCCTCACAAGAGACCCAGTACTTC.

This clonotype has just one count. This clone may be a read error of a much larger clone one base away. Since no conserved phenylalanine or tryptophan closes the CDR3, a read error is the likely cause. CDR3 amino acids: CASSLEPRGLDEKLFS. DNA of the CDR3: TGTGCCAGCAGCTTAGAGCCCAGGGGGCTGGATGAAAAACTGTTTTCT. V gene TRBV7-2 combines with J gene TRBJ1-4; TRBD1 matches 8 bases. The CDR3 length is 16 residues. CDR1 and CDR2 (germline): SGHTA, FQGNSA. V gave up 1 base and J gave up 6 bases; unmatched junction bases: 7.

This clonotype was observed a handful of times. This chain uses TRBV6-2 or TRBV6-3 with TRBJ2-3; 11 nucleotides agree with TRBD2. The J segment lost 0 bases and the V segment lost 9 bases, leaving 5 bases of the junction unmatched. This CDR3 is 15 amino acids long. In germline, CDR1 is MNHEY, CDR2 SVGEGT. As DNA, the CDR3 is TGTGCCAGTGGGACTAGCGGATCTAGCACAGATACGCAGTATTTT. Residues: CASGTSGSSTDTQYF.

J is TRBJ2-5 and V is TRBV6-4; the match to TRBD2 covers 8 bases. Germline V lookup: CDR1 MRHNA, CDR2 SNTAGT. The V segment lost 8 bases and the J segment 3 bases; nucleotides outside the gene matches: 11. CDR3 length equals 15 residues. In DNA, the CDR3 is TGTGCCAGCTCCTTCCCCGGGACTAGTAAAGAGACCCAGTACTTC. It translates to CASSFPGTSKETQYF.

The V and J genes are TRBV7-9 and TRBJ1-4; perhaps TRBD1 as D (5 bases). From germline, CDR1 is SEHNR and CDR2 FQNEAQ (reference sequence). Trimming cost V 4 bases and J 8 bases, with 20 bases left between them. This CDR3 contains 16 residues. In nucleotides, the CDR3 is TGTGCCAGCAGCTCACGGGGACGGGCGACGGGGGAAAAACTGTTTTTT. Its translation is CASSSRGRATGEKLFF.

This clonotype was seen ten or more times. The chain uses TRBV3-1 and TRBJ2-7; possible D gene TRBD1, 5 bases. Germline V gene lookup returns CDR1 LGHDT and CDR2 YNNKEL (reference sequence). V was cut by 4 bases and J by 0 bases, with 13 bases left in between. This CDR3 contains 15 residues. CDR3 protein: CASSLGHRSSYEQYV. The CDR3 nucleotides read TGTGCCAGCAGCCTCGGACACAGGAGCTCCTACGAGCAGTACGTC.

This clonotype was found a few times. This chain uses TRBV7-8 with TRBJ1-6; 9 bases are shared with TRBD1. The CDR3 length is 19 residues. Germline CDR1 SGHVS, CDR2 FQNEAQ. V dropped 7 bases and J dropped 4; count of bases not matched to a gene: 17. This CDR3 reads CASNKNRGRPYPYNSPLHF. Written as DNA, the CDR3 is TGTGCCAGCAACAAAAACAGGGGGCGACCGTACCCGTATAATTCACCCCTCCACTTT.

The V gene is TRBV7-9, the J gene TRBJ2-5, with TRBD1 identical over 8 bases. CDR1 SEHNR and CDR2 FQNEAQ come from the germline V gene (reference sequence). This CDR3 has 15 residues. The V gene end was trimmed by 3 bases and the J gene end by 4 bases; junction bases not matched to a gene: 7. CDR3: CASSLVQGASETQYF. CDR3 DNA: TGTGCCAGCAGCTTGGTCCAGGGGGCTTCAGAGACCCAGTACTTC.

The chain couples TRBV6-2 or TRBV6-3 to TRBJ1-6, with 7 nucleotides matching TRBD1. This CDR3 is built from 14 residues. With V trimmed by 2 bases and J by 10 bases, 5 bases remained unmatched. Germline V gives CDR1 MNHEY, CDR2 SVGEGT. The CDR3 region is CASSYETGWSPLHF. The CDR3 region has the DNA TGTGCCAGCAGTTACGAGACAGGGTGGTCACCCCTCCACTTT.

The genes are TRBV7-9 and TRBJ1-1; unclear D gene. The length of the CDR3 is 16 residues. V was pared by 1 base and J by 3 bases, with 15 bases between. Germline CDR1 and CDR2: SEHNR and FQNEAQ (reference sequence). CDR3 protein: CASSLGAGYVYTEAFF. CDR3 sequence (DNA): TGTGCCAGCAGCTTAGGGGCGGGTTACGTGTACACTGAAGCTTTCTTT.